The 25 T cell receptor beta chains given below trace back to one sample, sequenced in a study of blood T cell repertoires in COVID-19. The table came from immunoSEQ multiplex PCR; TCRdb's copy has only in-frame clones and leaves some out. The sample gives hundreds of thousands of clones, around nine tenths of which show up once; approximately 6.2% is in the top ten. Specimen: peripheral blood. The source of these receptors is a man aged 60 to 75 who had recovered from COVID-19.

The rearrangement links TRBV9 to TRBJ1-1; no clear D. V shed 1 base and J shed 4 bases, with 11 bases lying between them. The CDR3 has 14 amino acids. Per the germline V gene, CDR1 is SGDLS and CDR2 is YYNGEE. The CDR3 is CASSVTVEGTEAFF. DNA of the CDR3: TGTGCCAGCAGCGTAACAGTGGAGGGCACTGAAGCTTTCTTT. The entire variable domain, with the rest obtained from reference TRBV9 and TRBJ1-1, is as follows: DSGVTQTPKHLITATGQRVTLRCSPRSGDLSVYWYQQSLDQGLQFLIQYYNGEERAKGNILERFSAQQFPDLHSELNLSSLELGDSALYFCASSVTVEGTEAFFGQGTRLTVV.

The genes are TRBV24-1 and TRBJ2-5, with D possibly being TRBD2 (6 bases). The CDR3 spans 16 residues. Germline CDR1 is KGHDR and CDR2 is SFDVKD. V lost 4 bases and J 2 bases, leaving 16 bases between the germline ends. The CDR3 loop reads CATSDRGAGLQETQYF. CDR3 DNA: TGTGCCACCAGTGACCGGGGAGCGGGCCTTCAAGAGACCCAGTACTTC.

The rearrangement joins TRBV7-3 to TRBJ2-1; TRBD1 matches 7 bases. Looked up from germline, CDR1 is SGHTA and CDR2 is FQGTGA. V trimming: 5 bases; J trimming: 2 bases; junction bases outside the gene matches: 12. The CDR3 consists of 17 residues. CDR3 loop: CASSHGVGGPPYNEQFF. CDR3 coding DNA: TGTGCCAGCAGCCACGGGGTAGGGGGCCCGCCCTACAATGAGCAGTTCTTC.

This rearrangement joins TRBV27 to TRBJ2-7, with 7 bases matching TRBD2. The CDR3 totals 14 residues. Germline V gives CDR1 MNHEY, CDR2 SMNVEV (reference sequence). The junction had 4 bases not matched to a gene; V was cut back by 3 bases and J by 2 bases. The CDR3 coding sequence is TGTGCCAGCAGTTTTGGTAGCGGGCCCTACGAGCAGTACTTC. Protein product: CASSFGSGPYEQYF.

The chain carries TRBV27 and TRBJ2-2; 7 nucleotides align to TRBD2. The trim removed 1 base at V and 0 bases at J, leaving 11 bases unmatched. Germline CDR1 and CDR2: MNHEY and SMNVEV (reference sequence). The CDR3 is 19 residues long. The CDR3 DNA sequence: TGTGCCAGCAGTTTATTGGGATTGGGGAGGGAATCGAACACCGGGGAGCTGTTTTTT. The encoded protein is CASSLLGLGRESNTGELFF.

The chain carries TRBV27 and TRBJ2-1; TRBD2 agrees at 15 bases. The V and J ends lost 4 bases and 4 bases, in that order; junction bases with no gene match: 11. The CDR3 spans 19 residues. Germline CDR1 is MNHEY and CDR2 is SMNVEV (reference sequence). This chain's CDR3 is CASSSGTSGRTQSYNEQFF. The CDR3 DNA reads as TGTGCCAGCAGTTCCGGGACTAGCGGGAGGACGCAGTCATACAATGAGCAGTTCTTC.

The V gene is TRBV6-5, the J gene TRBJ2-2, with 10 bases that match TRBD1. The germline gives CDR1 MNHEY, CDR2 SVGAGI. After removal of 5 bases from V and 5 bases from J, the junction contained 5 bases not matched to a gene. The CDR3 extends over 15 amino acids. The CDR3: CASSPGTGVTGELFF. The CDR3 DNA follows: TGTGCCAGCAGTCCCGGGACAGGGGTAACCGGGGAGCTGTTTTTT.

The genes are TRBV14 and TRBJ2-3; maybe TRBD2 (5 bases). CDR1 and CDR2 from the germline V gene are SGHDN and FVKESK. The germline V and J ends were trimmed by 1 base and 1 base, with 9 bases remaining between them. CDR3 length: 15 residues. The CDR3, as DNA: TGTGCCAGCAGCCAAGGGACTCCCGGCACAGATACGCAGTATTTT. Translation: CASSQGTPGTDTQYF.

The genes are TRBV7-2 and TRBJ2-3; D perhaps matches TRBD1 (6 bases). Germline CDR1 and CDR2: SGHTA and FQGNSA. The CDR3 has 17 residues. With 1 base removed from V and 4 bases from J, the gap between germline ends came to 18 bases. CDR3: CASSLEGSGHLSDTQYF. The CDR3 nucleotides read TGTGCCAGCAGCTTAGAGGGGTCGGGACACCTCTCAGATACGCAGTATTTT.

The chain combines TRBV12-5 with TRBJ1-1, with TRBD1 identical over 8 bases. This CDR3 contains 13 residues. CDR1 is LGHNT, CDR2 FRNRAP, per germline. V dropped 5 bases and J dropped 5; count of bases not matched to a gene: 4. CDR3 DNA: TGTGCTAGTGGTCCCGACAGGGGAACTGAAGCTTTCTTT. Amino acids: CASGPDRGTEAFF.

The chain has TRBV28 and TRBJ1-1; unclear D gene. Trimming removed 2 bases at V and 0 bases at J, with 7 bases between. This CDR3 is 14 amino acids long. The germline gives CDR1 MDHEN, CDR2 SYDVKM. CDR3 nucleotides: TGTGCCAGCAGTTTACACAGTTTGAACACTGAAGCTTTCTTT. It specifies CASSLHSLNTEAFF.

This clone appeared once. The V gene is TRBV4-1, the J gene TRBJ2-1, with D maybe TRBD2 (6 bases). Between the trimmed V and J ends, which lost 4 bases and 0 bases, there was a span of 19 bases. The CDR3 totals 18 residues. Germline V gives CDR1 MGHRA, CDR2 YSYEKL. CDR3 DNA: TGCGCCAGCAGCCCCCGGTCGGGGGAGCCCAGCTCCTACAATGAGCAGTTCTTC. This encodes CASSPRSGEPSSYNEQFF.

The rearrangement uses TRBV6-1 and TRBJ1-5, with D unresolved. CDR1 is MNHNS and CDR2 is SASEGT in the germline V gene. Between the trimmed V and J ends, which lost 0 bases and 0 bases, there was a span of 9 bases. The CDR3 is made up of 16 amino acids. This CDR3 reads CASSEAGAGSNQPQHF. CDR3 coding DNA: TGTGCCAGCAGTGAAGCAGGAGCCGGTAGCAATCAGCCCCAGCATTTT.

This rearrangement joins TRBV5-1 to TRBJ1-4; D not certain. Per the germline V gene, CDR1 is SGHRS and CDR2 is YFSETQ. Deletions cut 5 bases from V and 8 bases from J, with 13 bases between. The CDR3 is 13 amino acids. The CDR3 bases are TGCGCCAGCAGAAGAGGCAGTCAGGAAAAACTGTTTTTT. Translating it yields CASRRGSQEKLFF.

The chain joins TRBV28 to TRBJ1-1; D ambiguous. CDR1 and CDR2 from the germline V gene are MDHEN and SYDVKM. The CDR3 contains 12 residues. V lost 6 bases to trimming and J lost 6 bases, with 11 bases between them. The CDR3 nucleotides read TGTGCCAGCAGCCGCGGCGTCTCTGAAGCTTTCTTT. Its protein product is CASSRGVSEAFF.

The chain links TRBV5-1 to TRBJ2-3; D possibly corresponds to TRBD1 (5 bases). The CDR3 totals 17 residues. With 4 bases removed from V and 0 bases from J, the gap between germline ends came to 18 bases. Germline CDR1 SGHRS, CDR2 YFSETQ. CDR3: CASSLIPDIASTDTQYF. The CDR3 coding sequence is TGCGCCAGCAGCCTAATCCCGGACATTGCTAGCACAGATACGCAGTATTTT.

The chain links TRBV6-4 to TRBJ1-6; D may be TRBD1 (6 bases). This CDR3 is 14 amino acids long. The germline CDR1 and CDR2 sequences are MRHNA and SNTAGT. V lost 2 bases and J lost 7, with 9 bases in between. CDR3 protein: CASSDEQGNSPLHF. In DNA, the CDR3 is TGTGCCAGCAGTGACGAACAGGGAAATTCACCCCTCCACTTT.

The chain couples TRBV7-6 to TRBJ2-5; TRBD1 is a possible D gene (5 bases). The V and J ends lost 2 bases and 5 bases respectively, with 9 bases between them. This CDR3 contains 13 residues. Looked up from germline, CDR1 is SGHVS and CDR2 is FNYEAQ. The DNA for the CDR3 is TGTGCCAGCAGCTTACAGGGTTACGAGACCCAGTACTTC. Its protein is CASSLQGYETQYF.

The rearrangement uses TRBV24-1 and TRBJ2-2; TRBD1 aligns across 10 bases. Germline values: CDR1 KGHDR, CDR2 SFDVKD. The V and J ends lost 0 bases and 5 bases, in that order; junction bases with no gene match: 5. The CDR3 runs 17 residues. The CDR3 bases are TGTGCCACCAGTGATTTGCGGACAGGGGGAGGAACCGGGGAGCTGTTTTTT. It codes for CATSDLRTGGGTGELFF.

The V gene is TRBV27, the J gene TRBJ2-2; D is uncertain. The CDR3 consists of 17 residues. CDR1 and CDR2 from the germline V gene are MNHEY and SMNVEV (reference sequence). Trimming pared 2 bases from V and 0 bases from J, leaving 13 bases between. CDR3 DNA sequence: TGTGCCAGCAGTTTAAATAGAAACTTAGCGAACACCGGGGAGCTGTTTTTT. Protein sequence: CASSLNRNLANTGELFF.

The rearrangement uses TRBV5-1 and TRBJ1-1; D remains ambiguous. Germline V lookup: CDR1 SGHRS, CDR2 YFSETQ. V lost 0 bases and J 1 base, leaving 10 bases between the germline ends. CDR3 length: 15 amino acids. CDR3 DNA sequence: TGCGCCAGCAGCTTGGGAAGCGGAGCGAACACTGAAGCTTTCTTT. Translated: CASSLGSGANTEAFF.

The chain links TRBV5-4 to TRBJ2-1; TRBD2 matches at 9 bases. In germline, CDR1 is SGHNT, CDR2 YYREEE (reference sequence). With V trimmed by 2 bases and J by 4 bases, 4 bases remained unmatched. This CDR3 region has 15 residues. DNA for the CDR3: TGTGCCAGCAGCTTCGGAGCGGGGGGATACAATGAGCAGTTCTTC. It is translated as CASSFGAGGYNEQFF.

The J gene is TRBJ2-6, the V gene TRBV29-1, with TRBD2 as a possible D gene (5 bases). This CDR3 has 14 amino acids. Germline V gives CDR1 SQVTM, CDR2 ANQGSEA. The CDR3 reads CSYTRDSGANVLTF. CDR3 nucleotide sequence: TGCAGTTATACCCGGGACTCTGGGGCCAACGTCCTGACTTTC.

This clone was counted only a few times. V and J are TRBV19 and TRBJ1-2, with TRBD1 as a possible D gene (6 bases). Trimming took 5 bases from V and 4 from J, leaving 11 bases between them. The CDR3 consists of 13 residues. Germline V CDR1 and CDR2: LNHDA, SQIVND (reference sequence). CDR3 sequence: CASSSTGIYGYTF. CDR3 DNA sequence: TGTGCCAGTAGTTCAACAGGGATCTATGGCTACACCTTC.

V is TRBV19 and J is TRBJ2-3; no definite D call. The CDR3 has 16 residues. V lost 2 bases and J lost 3, with 15 bases in between. CDR1 LNHDA and CDR2 SQIVND come from the germline V gene (reference sequence). The CDR3 DNA reads as TGTGCCAGTAGTATACCCGGCGTGACTTTGACAGATACGCAGTATTTT. Translation gives CASSIPGVTLTDTQYF.